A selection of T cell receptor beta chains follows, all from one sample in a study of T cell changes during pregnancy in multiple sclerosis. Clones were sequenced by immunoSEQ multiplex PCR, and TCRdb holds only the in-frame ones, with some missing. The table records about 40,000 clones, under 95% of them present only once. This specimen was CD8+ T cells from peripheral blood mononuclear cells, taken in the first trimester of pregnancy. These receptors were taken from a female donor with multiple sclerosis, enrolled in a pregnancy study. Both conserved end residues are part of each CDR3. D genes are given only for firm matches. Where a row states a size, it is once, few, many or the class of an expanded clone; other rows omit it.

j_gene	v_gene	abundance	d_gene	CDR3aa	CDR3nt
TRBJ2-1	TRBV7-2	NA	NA	CASSYQEGGPHEQFF	TGTGCCAGCAGCTACCAGGAGGGGGGGCCCCATGAGCAGTTCTTC
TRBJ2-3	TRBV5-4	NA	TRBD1	CASSLGQTTTDTQYF	TGTGCCAGCAGTTTGGGACAGACAACCACAGATACGCAGTATTTT
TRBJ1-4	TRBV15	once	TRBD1	CATSRDRGSEKLFF	TGTGCCACCAGCAGAGACAGGGGGAGTGAAAAACTGTTTTTT
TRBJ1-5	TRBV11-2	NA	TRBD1	CASRRNRGPPAFGNQPQHF	TGTGCCAGCAGGCGAAACAGGGGGCCCCCGGCCTTTGGCAATCAGCCCCAGCATTTT
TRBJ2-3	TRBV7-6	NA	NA	CASSLKFRRNFTDTQYF	TGTGCCAGCAGCTTAAAATTCCGGAGAAACTTCACAGATACGCAGTATTTT
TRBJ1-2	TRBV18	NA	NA	CASSPPFGQGDYGYTF	TGTGCCAGCTCACCACCTTTTGGGCAGGGTGACTATGGCTACACCTTC
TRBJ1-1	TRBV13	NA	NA	CASSLGGPSNTEAFF	TGTGCCAGCAGCTTGGGGGGGCCCTCGAACACTGAAGCTTTCTTT
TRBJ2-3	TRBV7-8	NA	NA	CASSYSRLGAHTDTQYF	TGTGCCAGCAGCTACAGCAGACTAGGGGCTCACACAGATACGCAGTATTTT
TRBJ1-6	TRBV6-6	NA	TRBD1	CASSDRSSSYNSPLHF	TGTGCCAGTTCGGACAGGTCGAGCTCCTATAATTCACCCCTCCACTTT
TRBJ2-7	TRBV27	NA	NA	CASSLYTSSYEQYF	TGTGCCAGCAGTTTATACACAAGCTCCTACGAGCAGTACTTC
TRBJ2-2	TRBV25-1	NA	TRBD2	CASSDSLAANTGELFF	TGTGCCAGCAGTGATTCGCTAGCGGCAAACACCGGGGAGCTGTTTTTT
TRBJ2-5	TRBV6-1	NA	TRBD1	CASSPGTGDQETQYF	TGTGCCAGCAGTCCGGGGACAGGGGACCAAGAGACCCAGTACTTC
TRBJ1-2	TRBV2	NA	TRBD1	CASSVDRVGIRTSPNYGYTF	TGTGCCAGCAGTGTAGACAGGGTGGGGATTAGGACGAGTCCTAACTATGGCTACACCTTC
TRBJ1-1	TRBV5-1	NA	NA	CASSKGLSPQGNTEAFF	TGCGCCAGCAGCAAGGGCCTTTCTCCCCAGGGGAACACTGAAGCTTTCTTT
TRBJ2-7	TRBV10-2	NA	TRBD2	CASSQAGVGEQYF	TGCGCCAGCAGTCAAGCGGGGGTCGGCGAGCAGTACTTC
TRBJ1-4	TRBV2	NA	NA	CATQVQAANEKLFF	TGTGCCACACAGGTTCAGGCTGCTAATGAAAAACTGTTTTTT
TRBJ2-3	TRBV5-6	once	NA	CASSLSGDQATQYF	TGTGCCAGCAGCTTGTCAGGGGACCAAGCTACGCAGTATTTT
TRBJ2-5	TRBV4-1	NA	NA	CASSQDGDTGETQYF	TGCGCCAGCAGCCAAGACGGGGACACCGGGGAGACCCAGTACTTC
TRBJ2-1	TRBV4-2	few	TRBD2	CASSQDGDGGAYNEQFF	TGTGCCAGCAGCCAAGATGGGGACGGGGGGGCATACAATGAGCAGTTCTTC
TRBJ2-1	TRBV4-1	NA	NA	CASSQDGGSYNEQFF	TGCGCCAGCAGCCAAGATGGGGGGTCCTACAATGAGCAGTTCTTC
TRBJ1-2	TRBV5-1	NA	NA	CASSLRGGSYGYTF	TGCGCCAGCAGCCTACGTGGGGGGAGCTATGGCTACACCTTC
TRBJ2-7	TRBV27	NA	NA	CASSLYRQGDEQYF	TGTGCCAGCAGTTTATATCGTCAAGGGGACGAGCAGTACTTC
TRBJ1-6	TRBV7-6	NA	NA	CASSLVSREDSPLHF	TGTGCCAGCAGCTTAGTATCCAGGGAGGATTCACCCCTCCACTTT
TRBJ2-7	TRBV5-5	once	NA	CASKNSYEQYF	TGTGCCAGCAAGAACAGCTACGAGCAGTACTTC
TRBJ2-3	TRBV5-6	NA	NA	CASSLAIDTQYF	TGTGCCAGCAGCTTGGCCATAGATACGCAGTATTTT
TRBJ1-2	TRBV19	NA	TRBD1	CATRPLGQFFGYTF	TGTGCCACCAGACCTTTGGGACAGTTCTTTGGCTACACCTTC
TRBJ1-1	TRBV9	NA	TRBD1	CASSVRAGTGGYTEAFF	TGTGCCAGCAGCGTCAGGGCCGGGACAGGGGGCTATACTGAAGCTTTCTTT
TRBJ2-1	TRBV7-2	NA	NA	CASSLDPGHYNEQFF	TGTGCCAGCAGCTTAGATCCGGGTCACTACAATGAGCAGTTCTTC
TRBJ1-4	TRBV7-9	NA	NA	CASSHPGTDNEKLFF	TGTGCCAGCAGCCACCCCGGGACTGATAATGAAAAACTGTTTTTT
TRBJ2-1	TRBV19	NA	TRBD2	CASRIAGGYNEQFF	TGTGCCAGCCGTATAGCGGGGGGCTACAATGAGCAGTTCTTC
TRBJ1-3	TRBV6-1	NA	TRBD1	CASRDRGNSGNTIYF	TGTGCCAGTAGAGACAGGGGTAACTCTGGAAACACCATATATTTT
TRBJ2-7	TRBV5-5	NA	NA	CASSPGGALYEQYF	TGTGCCAGCAGCCCTGGCGGGGCCCTCTACGAGCAGTACTTC
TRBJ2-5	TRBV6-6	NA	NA	CASSYPFKGGQETQYF	TGTGCCAGCAGTTACCCCTTCAAGGGGGGGCAAGAGACCCAGTACTTC
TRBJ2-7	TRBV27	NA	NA	CASSSSTGEVDYEQYF	TGTGCCAGCAGTTCCTCAACAGGGGAGGTAGACTACGAGCAGTACTTC
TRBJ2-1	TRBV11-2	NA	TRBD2	CASSGNPGLTKDRFF	TGTGCCAGCAGCGGAAACCCGGGACTAACAAAAGATCGGTTCTTC
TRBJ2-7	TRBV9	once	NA	CASSVSGSTPSTSYEQYF	TGTGCCAGCAGCGTTAGCGGATCGACTCCCTCCACCTCCTACGAGCAGTACTTC